This T cell receptor (beta chain) was obtained from a study of T cells after yellow fever vaccination. Study observations and caveats: A large majority of primary-vaccination clones showed up again after the booster (about 96% CD4, around 90% CD8). The bulk population could contribute abundant contaminating clonotypes to FACS-sorted repertoires.

A process of 5'RACE template switching, which added a universal primer site and UMIs, was used to make TCR cDNA. TCRdb itself ran the 5' RACE reads through MiXCR, one entry per CDR3 protein. The sample includes approximately 610,000 distinct CDR3 sequences, approximately 16% of them seen just once. For this clonotype: Its antigen is undetermined.

The CDR3 spans 15 residues. Germline lookup yields CDR1 SGHTA and CDR2 FQGNSA. V dropped 5 bases and J dropped 1 base, with 11 bases sitting between them. The rearrangement uses TRBV7-2 and TRBJ2-2; D is unclear. This sequence originates from a man between 18 and 35 years old who received the YFV17D yellow fever vaccine. Sample: PBMCs, taken about 5 days after the first yellow fever vaccination. The CDR3 spells CASSPDPQNTGELFF. CDR3 bases: TGTGCCAGCAGCCCAGACCCTCAGAACACCGGGGAGCTGTTTTTT.